The 26 T cell receptor beta chains below were found in one sample sequenced in a study of blood T cell dynamics during melanoma immunotherapy (dated by TCRdb to about 2020). The full study reports these points: Among sorted CD8+ subsets, TIE cells showed the highest similarity to cfDNA CDR3 sequences and the highest clonality, suggesting active turnover with convergence on dominant clones.

Library method: the immunoSEQ multiplex PCR assay. As stored in TCRdb, this immuneACCESS dataset retains in-frame rearrangements with V and J assigned. A fraction of the clones does not appear; measured against another copy, unresolved V genes explain less than half of the discrepancy, and the remainder lacks a known reason. The sample data list over a thousand clones, and roughly four fifths of these were observed just once. Jointly, the top ten make up roughly 15% of the sample. These receptors have no identified antigens. Taken with the paper, the label for time point translates to: pre-treatment baseline. The definition of immune-effector (TIE) cells was CD3+ CD4- CD8+ CD45RA- CD45RO-high CD27- CCR7- memory T cells. This sample comprised CD8+ T cells from blood, obtained from a patient treated with checkpoint blockade. The sample's cell subset or site, from its label and the paper: immune-effector CD8+ memory T cells, CD45RO-high CCR7- CD27-. All receptors derive from a human donor with melanoma.

The genes are TRBV9 and TRBJ1-2, with 10 bases identical to TRBD1. J was trimmed by 4 bases and V by 2 bases; bases with no gene match: 8. This CDR3 is built from 16 residues. Germline CDR1 is SGDLS and CDR2 is YYNGEE. The CDR3 region has the DNA TGTGCCAGCAGCGTCAGCCTGACAGGGGGCAGCTATGGCTACACCTTC. Encoded protein: CASSVSLTGGSYGYTF.

The chain uses TRBV19 and TRBJ2-4, with TRBD1 identical over 9 bases. The CDR3 loop spans 14 amino acids. Germline CDR1 reads LNHDA; CDR2 reads SQIVND (reference sequence). V lost 5 bases to trimming and J lost 6 bases; unmatched junction nucleotides: 5. In DNA form, the CDR3 reads TGTGCCAGTAGTCCCGGGACAGGGATAAACATTCAGTACTTC. It yields the protein CASSPGTGINIQYF.

This chain links TRBV7-8 with TRBJ2-7, with D possibly being TRBD1 or TRBD2 (5 bases each). V shed 1 base and J shed 4 bases, with 17 bases lying between them. CDR1 and CDR2 (germline): SGHVS, FQNEAQ. This CDR3 is 16 amino acids long. The CDR3 reads CASSLGVGESYYEQYF. The CDR3 nucleotides are TGTGCCAGCAGCTTAGGTGTAGGGGAGTCTTATTACGAGCAGTACTTC.

The chain joins TRBV4-2 to TRBJ1-5, with 7 bases matching TRBD1. From germline, CDR1 is LGHNA and CDR2 YNFKEQ. The CDR3 contains 15 residues. V lost 1 base to trimming and J lost 5 bases; unmatched junction nucleotides: 5. CDR3 loop: CASSQGGTAYQPQHF. The CDR3 DNA reads as TGTGCCAGCAGCCAAGGTGGGACAGCCTATCAGCCCCAGCATTTT.

The chain uses TRBV27 and TRBJ1-5; no definite D call. The V and J ends lost 8 bases and 4 bases respectively, with 12 bases between them. This CDR3 contains 13 residues. Per germline, CDR1 MNHEY and CDR2 SMNVEV (reference sequence). CDR3 sequence (DNA): TGTGCCAGCGGAAATCGGGTTAATCAGCCCCAGCATTTT. The encoded protein is CASGNRVNQPQHF.

The gene calls are TRBV5-1 and TRBJ2-1; the D is unclear. Germline V CDR1 and CDR2: SGHRS, YFSETQ. The CDR3 spans 13 residues. The V end lost 4 bases, the J end lost 6 bases, and 11 bases lay between the germline ends. The CDR3 loop reads CASSLVATNEQFF. For the CDR3, the DNA is TGCGCCAGCAGCCTGGTGGCCACCAATGAGCAGTTCTTC.

This chain connects TRBV28 to TRBJ1-1; 8 nucleotides line up with TRBD1. CDR1 and CDR2 from the germline V gene are MDHEN and SYDVKM. The CDR3 has 16 residues. V shed 6 bases and J 5 bases; nucleotides not matched to a gene: 14. The CDR3: CASRAGTGSLRTEAFF. CDR3 sequence (DNA): TGTGCCAGCAGAGCCGGGACAGGTTCCCTGAGGACTGAAGCTTTCTTT.

V is TRBV18 and J is TRBJ2-1, with D perhaps matching TRBD1 (6 bases). The CDR3 contains 14 residues. Per the germline V gene, CDR1 is KGHSH and CDR2 is LQKENI. V was clipped by 6 bases and J by 2 bases, with 11 bases between them. The CDR3 coding sequence is TGTGCCAGCTCTCCGGCAGGGGCCTACAATGAGCAGTTCTTC. It is translated as CASSPAGAYNEQFF.

This sequence joins TRBV10-3 and TRBJ2-1, with 8 positions matching TRBD1. With 10 bases clipped from V and 4 bases from J, the junction kept 6 bases outside the gene matches. The germline CDR1 and CDR2 sequences are ENHRY and SYGVKD. The CDR3 has 13 residues. DNA for the CDR3: TGTGCCAGTGGACAGGGAGAATACAATGAGCAGTTCTTC. Its protein product is CASGQGEYNEQFF.

For this clone: The sample holds other DNA sequences that translate to the same CDR3. The chain couples TRBV7-6 to TRBJ2-7; D might be TRBD1 or TRBD2, each matching 5 bases. Trimming removed 4 bases at V and 4 bases at J, with 11 bases between. This CDR3 is built from 13 residues. Germline V gene data show CDR1 as SGHVS and CDR2 as FNYEAQ. The CDR3, as DNA: TGTGCCAGCAGCTCGGGACCTAATTACGAGCAGTACTTC. Amino acid sequence: CASSSGPNYEQYF.

The chain recombines TRBV7-9 with TRBJ2-4; 12 nucleotides align to TRBD2. The CDR3 is made up of 17 amino acids. From germline, CDR1 is SEHNR and CDR2 FQNEAQ (reference sequence). V lost 4 bases, J lost 6 bases, and 10 bases stayed unmatched. CDR3 loop: CASSSRTSGAPGNIQYF. DNA of the CDR3: TGTGCCAGCAGCTCGAGGACTAGCGGGGCCCCGGGAAACATTCAGTACTTC.

Worth noting for this clone: The same CDR3 arises from other DNA sequences in this sample as well. In nucleotides, the CDR3 is TGTGCCAGCAGCCCGACGGGAAACACTGAAGCTTTCTTT. Amino acid sequence: CASSPTGNTEAFF. J is TRBJ1-1 and V is TRBV7-9; no firm D call. This CDR3 comprises 13 residues. V gave up 5 bases and J gave up 2 bases, with 9 bases separating them. Per germline, CDR1 SEHNR and CDR2 FQNEAQ (reference sequence).

The rearrangement joins TRBV15 to TRBJ2-6, with 11 positions matching TRBD2. The CDR3 totals 15 residues. Germline-derived CDR1 and CDR2 are LNHNV and YYDKDF (reference sequence). The junction had 1 base not matched to a gene; V was cut back by 5 bases and J by 4 bases. CDR3 nucleotides: TGTGCCACCAGCCTAGCGGGGGGCGGGGCCAACGTCCTGACTTTC. Translation: CATSLAGGGANVLTF.

This chain connects TRBV11-2 to TRBJ2-5; 15 bases map to TRBD2. Per the germline V gene, CDR1 is SGHAT and CDR2 is FQNNGV. V lost 6 bases to trimming and J lost 5 bases; unmatched junction nucleotides: 4. This CDR3 is built from 15 residues. Here the CDR3 DNA reads TGTGCCAGCAGTTGGACTAGCGGGAGGGGTGAGACCCAGTACTTC. Amino acids: CASSWTSGRGETQYF.

This chain joins TRBV2 and TRBJ2-2, with 10 bases matching TRBD2. V gave up 7 bases and J gave up 4 bases; unmatched junction bases: 3. CDR1 is SNHLY, CDR2 FYNNEI, per germline. This CDR3 has 14 amino acids. CDR3 protein: CASTSGRATGELFF. CDR3 sequence (DNA): TGTGCCAGCACCAGCGGGAGGGCCACCGGGGAGCTGTTTTTT.

This clone has a handful of counts. The J gene is TRBJ2-7, the V gene TRBV27; 8 nucleotides line up with TRBD1. CDR1 and CDR2 (germline): MNHEY, SMNVEV (reference sequence). Germline trimming cut 3 bases from V and 6 bases from J; bases unmatched to any gene: 4. There are 13 residues in the CDR3. In DNA, the CDR3 is TGTGCCAGCAGTTTGACAGGGGATGCCGAGCAGTACTTC. This codes for CASSLTGDAEQYF.

The gene calls are TRBV29-1 and TRBJ1-2; possible D gene TRBD1, 5 bases. Germline V gene sequence: CDR1 SQVTM, CDR2 ANQGSEA. This CDR3 is built from 11 residues. The ends were cut back, 6 bases at V and 10 bases at J, with 15 bases in the middle. Here the CDR3 DNA reads TGCAGCGTGGGGACCGGGACTGCCTACACCTTC. Protein: CSVGTGTAYTF.

The chain recombines TRBV4-1 with TRBJ2-7; 8 positions agree with TRBD2. The ends lost 1 base at V and 3 bases at J; junction bases unmatched: 8. The germline CDR1 and CDR2 sequences are MGHRA and YSYEKL. The CDR3 spans 16 residues. CDR3 sequence: CASSQVQAGANYEQYF. CDR3 nucleotide sequence: TGCGCCAGCAGCCAAGTACAAGCGGGAGCAAACTACGAGCAGTACTTC.

The chain employs TRBV9 and TRBJ2-2; the match to TRBD1 covers 11 bases. The germline V gene has CDR1 SGDLS and CDR2 YYNGEE. V dropped 4 bases and J dropped 5; count of bases not matched to a gene: 10. The CDR3 sequence is 17 residues long. DNA for the CDR3: TGTGCCAGCAGCCACCCTTTGGGGACAGGGGGTACCGGGGAGCTGTTTTTT. This encodes CASSHPLGTGGTGELFF.

This clone qualifies as hyperexpanded (1% or more). This rearrangement joins TRBV4-1 to TRBJ2-7; TRBD1 matches 7 bases. There are 15 residues in the CDR3. In germline, CDR1 is MGHRA, CDR2 YSYEKL. J was trimmed by 4 bases and V by 4 bases; bases with no gene match: 10. In DNA form, the CDR3 reads TGCGCCAGCAGCCTCGAGACAGGGTCCTGGTACGAGCAGTACTTC. The encoded protein is CASSLETGSWYEQYF.

V usage is TRBV9 and J usage is TRBJ2-5; D is undetermined. V was pared by 4 bases and J by 2 bases, with 12 bases between. The CDR3 runs to 14 residues. The germline V gene encodes CDR1 SGDLS and CDR2 YYNGEE. CDR3 DNA: TGTGCCAGCAGCCAATGGCTGGGACAAGAGACCCAGTACTTC. This gives the protein CASSQWLGQETQYF.

The chain has TRBV9 and TRBJ2-1; D might be TRBD2 (5 bases). Germline CDR1 is SGDLS and CDR2 is YYNGEE. Trimming cost V 1 base and J 0 bases, with 8 bases left between them. CDR3 length: 15 residues. The CDR3 here is CASSVRGSSYNEQFF. CDR3 bases: TGTGCCAGCAGCGTACGGGGTAGCTCCTACAATGAGCAGTTCTTC.

CDR3 sequence reads: CAWSFGTGGLANYGYTF. The CDR3 DNA sequence: TGTGCCTGGAGTTTTGGGACAGGGGGGCTAGCTAACTATGGCTACACCTTC. V usage is TRBV30 and J usage is TRBJ1-2, with 11 bases that match TRBD1. This CDR3 region has 17 residues. The germline gives CDR1 GTSNPN, CDR2 SVGIG (reference sequence). The V segment lost 2 bases and the J segment 0 bases; nucleotides outside the gene matches: 8.

The chain employs TRBV11-2 and TRBJ2-3; 9 bases align to TRBD2. Germline values: CDR1 SGHAT, CDR2 FQNNGV. This CDR3 has 16 amino acids. V lost 0 bases and J lost 4; bases outside the gene matches: 5. The CDR3: CASSLEGLAGPDTQYF. CDR3 in DNA: TGTGCCAGCAGCTTAGAGGGACTAGCAGGCCCAGATACGCAGTATTTT.

This clone has more than one count but fewer than ten. This chain joins TRBV13 and TRBJ2-7; 10 bases match TRBD1. CDR1 is PRHDT, CDR2 FYEKMQ, per germline (reference sequence). V lost 3 bases, J lost 7 bases, and 6 bases stayed unmatched. The CDR3 sequence is 14 residues long. The CDR3 protein is CASSFGTGAGEQYF. DNA for the CDR3: TGTGCCAGCAGCTTTGGGACAGGGGCGGGTGAGCAGTACTTC.

The gene calls are TRBV28 and TRBJ1-5, with D hard to call. The CDR3 extends over 12 amino acids. Trimming shortened V by 5 bases and J by 10 bases, and 12 bases separated the two germline ends. Germline assignment: CDR1 MDHEN and CDR2 SYDVKM. CDR3 nucleotides: TGTGCCAGCAGTGCCCCCCGGGGACCCCAGCATTTT. Its translation is CASSAPRGPQHF. Together with reference TRBV28 and TRBJ1-5, the CDR3 gives the full variable domain: DVKVTQSSRYLVKRTGEKVFLECVQDMDHENMFWYRQDPGLGLRLIYFSYDVKMKEKGDIPEGYSVSREKKERFSLILESASTNQTSMYLCASSAPRGPQHFGDGTRLSIL.